This T cell receptor beta chain was recorded in a study of blood T cell repertoires in COVID-19. At the level of the study: There were acute and convalescent COVID-19 samples, and they came from the United States, Italy and Spain. T cells, B-cell-depleted T cells, or PBMCs supplied cDNA or gDNA.

Trimming removed 1 base from V and 11 bases from J, with 20 bases in between. The germline gives CDR1 SGHAT, CDR2 FQNNGV. The CDR3 runs to 15 residues. Per the authors' pipeline: Reference gene primers were amplified, and this amplification served to estimate nucleated cell counts. Clones were sequenced by immunoSEQ multiplex PCR, and TCRdb holds only the in-frame ones, with some missing. V, J and clone size are taken as reported in that table, and D and trimming were inferred from the DNA itself. The repertoire holds around 46,000 clones, with roughly four fifths as singletons. The table lists this clone with a count of one.

The sample was peripheral blood. This rearrangement joins TRBV11-2 to TRBJ1-1; perhaps TRBD1 as D (6 bases). The clonotype was recovered from a man between 35 and 55 years old with acute or convalescent COVID-19. The CDR3 DNA is TGTGCCAGCAGCTTAGTATATGGAGCGGGGGCGCCGGCTTTCTTT. The encoded protein is CASSLVYGAGAPAFF.